Below are 10 T cell receptor beta chains sequenced from a single sample in a study of control samples from healthy donors and cancer patients. Repertoires were generated with immunoSEQ multiplex PCR, while TCRdb's copy carries only in-frame clones and drops some. This table has 150,000 to 200,000 clones, approximately 94% appearing once. Specimen: blood. These receptors all come from a woman aged 18-29 years in good health.

This clone was seen only once. The chain links TRBV24-1 to TRBJ1-5, with 7 bases matching TRBD1. J was trimmed by 4 bases and V by 3 bases; bases with no gene match: 8. This CDR3 comprises 16 residues. The germline gives CDR1 KGHDR, CDR2 SFDVKD. The CDR3 reads CATSDRQGLGNQPQHF. DNA of the CDR3: TGTGCCACCAGTGATAGACAGGGTTTAGGAAATCAGCCCCAGCATTTT.

This rearrangement joins TRBV20-1 to TRBJ2-1, with TRBD1 matching 7 bases. V was pared by 5 bases and J by 10 bases, with 5 bases of the junction left unmatched. The CDR3 is made up of 11 amino acids. The germline V gene encodes CDR1 DFQATT and CDR2 SNEGSKA (reference sequence). In nucleotides, the CDR3 is TGCAGTGCTTCGACAGGGAAAGAGCAGTTCTTC. Translating it yields CSASTGKEQFF.

This chain connects TRBV3-1 (or the pseudogene TRBV3-2) to TRBJ2-7, with TRBD2 as a possible D gene (5 bases). Trimming shortened V by 4 bases and J by 4 bases, and 5 bases separated the two germline ends. Germline CDR1 LGHDT, CDR2 YNNKEL (reference sequence). The CDR3 sequence is 11 residues long. Here the CDR3 DNA reads TGTGCCAGCAGCCGCGGGTACGAGCAGTACTTC. This translates into CASSRGYEQYF.

The rearrangement joins TRBV28 to TRBJ1-1; D gene uncertain. Germline V gene data show CDR1 as MDHEN and CDR2 as SYDVKM. Trimming took off 2 bases at V and 4 bases at J, with 14 bases between the two ends. This CDR3 has 15 residues. CDR3 residues: CASSLPEGGGTEAFF. The DNA of the CDR3 is TGTGCCAGCAGTTTACCCGAGGGAGGTGGCACTGAAGCTTTCTTT.

The rearrangement links TRBV7-2 to TRBJ1-2; tentative D call: TRBD1 (6 bases). CDR3 length: 13 amino acids. Germline loops: CDR1 SGHTA, CDR2 FQGNSA. The V and J ends lost 5 bases and 4 bases respectively, with 11 bases between them. The CDR3 sequence: CASSTGQPYGYTF. In DNA, the CDR3 is TGTGCCAGCAGCACTGGACAGCCCTATGGCTACACCTTC.

The gene calls are TRBV24-1 and TRBJ2-2, with D perhaps TRBD1 or TRBD2 (5 bases each). This CDR3 spans 14 amino acids. Trimming stripped 6 bases from V and 4 bases from J, with 11 bases between. CDR1 KGHDR and CDR2 SFDVKD come from the germline V gene. This CDR3 reads CATSTRGATGELFF. The CDR3 bases are TGTGCCACCAGTACCCGAGGGGCCACCGGGGAGCTGTTTTTT.

This clone was seen a single time. The chain combines TRBV3-1 (or the pseudogene TRBV3-2) with TRBJ1-1; D is ambiguous. The germline gives CDR1 LGHDT, CDR2 YNNKEL (reference sequence). The CDR3 is made up of 14 amino acids. Trimming removed 1 base at V and 5 bases at J, with 11 bases between. In nucleotides, the CDR3 is TGTGCCAGCAGCCAAGTAAGAGGGAGGACTGAAGCTTTCTTT. It specifies CASSQVRGRTEAFF.

This clone was counted a single time. The V and J genes are TRBV3-1 (or the pseudogene TRBV3-2) and TRBJ1-2; D call uncertain. This CDR3 is built from 15 residues. The V and J ends lost 0 bases and 4 bases respectively, with 12 bases between them. Germline V gene sequence: CDR1 LGHDT, CDR2 YNNKEL (reference sequence). The CDR3 bases are TGTGCCAGCAGCCAAGAACTGGGGTCCGGCTATGGCTACACCTTC. Protein product: CASSQELGSGYGYTF.

This rearrangement joins TRBV6-5 to TRBJ2-5; D not certain. V was clipped by 6 bases and J by 4 bases, with 6 bases between them. CDR1 and CDR2 from the germline V gene are MNHEY and SVGAGI. This CDR3 spans 11 amino acids. The CDR3 DNA sequence: TGTGCCAGCAGGTTCAGAGAGACCCAGTACTTC. It is translated as CASRFRETQYF.

This chain joins TRBV7-2 and TRBJ2-3; weak D call: TRBD1 (5 bases). Trimming took off 2 bases at V and 2 bases at J, with 14 bases between the two ends. The CDR3 is made up of 16 amino acids. Germline values: CDR1 SGHTA, CDR2 FQGNSA. In DNA form, the CDR3 reads TGTGCCAGCAGCTTAATCGGCAGGGTCCTCACAGATACGCAGTATTTT. Its translation: CASSLIGRVLTDTQYF.